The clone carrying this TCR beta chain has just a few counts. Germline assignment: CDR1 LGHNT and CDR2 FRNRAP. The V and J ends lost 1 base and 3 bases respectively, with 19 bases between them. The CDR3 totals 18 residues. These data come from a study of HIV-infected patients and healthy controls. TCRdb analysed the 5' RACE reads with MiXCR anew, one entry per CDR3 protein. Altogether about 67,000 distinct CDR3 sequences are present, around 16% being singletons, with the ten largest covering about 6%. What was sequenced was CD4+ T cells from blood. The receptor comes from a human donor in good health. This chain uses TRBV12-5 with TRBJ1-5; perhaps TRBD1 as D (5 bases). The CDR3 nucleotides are TGTGCTAGTGGTTTGGCCGACCCACCCGGGGCGGACAATCAGCCCCAGCATTTT. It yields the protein CASGLADPPGADNQPQHF.